A single sample gave rise to the 19 T cell receptor beta chains below, sequenced in a study of response to subunit inactivated influenza vaccine. MiXCR was run by TCRdb on the RT-PCR reads, yielding one entry per CDR3 protein. The sample shows about 310,000 distinct CDR3 sequences, 20% to 25% of them seen only once. The material was PBMCs from blood, obtained about 20 months after vaccination. The source of these receptors is a man aged 45-69 years who received an inactivated influenza vaccine.

The chain couples TRBV15 to TRBJ1-2; D gene ambiguous. The length of the CDR3 is 13 residues. V was trimmed by 2 bases and J by 8 bases, leaving 12 bases between them. Germline V CDR1 and CDR2: LNHNV, YYDKDF (reference sequence). The CDR3 loop is CATSRTGAAGYTF. Here the CDR3 DNA reads TGTGCCACCAGCAGAACGGGTGCGGCGGGCTACACCTTC.

In its sample, this clonotype was seen many times. The genes are TRBV12-3 or TRBV12-4 and TRBJ1-5; D gene unclear. The CDR3 length is 12 residues. V lost 6 bases, J lost 4 bases, and 7 bases lay in between. CDR3 sequence reads: CASRLINQPQHF. The DNA for the CDR3 is TGTGCCAGCAGGCTGATTAATCAGCCCCAGCATTTT.

This clonotype was observed at least ten times. V and J are TRBV7-2 and TRBJ1-5; no firm D call. Per the germline V gene, CDR1 is SGHTA and CDR2 is FQGNSA. The CDR3 runs to 14 residues. V gave up 3 bases and J gave up 3 bases, with 9 bases separating them. The CDR3 reads CASSFSSINQPQHF. In nucleotides, the CDR3 is TGTGCCAGCAGCTTTTCATCAATCAATCAGCCCCAGCATTTT.

This sequence joins TRBV12-3 or TRBV12-4 and TRBJ2-5; 14 bases align to TRBD2. With 6 bases clipped from V and 5 bases from J, the junction kept 5 bases outside the gene matches. The CDR3 runs to 15 residues. The CDR3 DNA is TGTGCCAGCAGAGGGACTAGCGGGAGCGACGAGACCCAGTACTTC. Protein sequence: CASRGTSGSDETQYF.

This clonotype was observed a few times. The chain combines TRBV19 with TRBJ1-2; D might be TRBD1 (5 bases). Germline loops: CDR1 LNHDA, CDR2 SQIVND (reference sequence). The CDR3 consists of 15 residues. V was clipped by 5 bases and J by 4 bases, with 17 bases between them. CDR3 residues: CASSRLGRERYGYTF. As DNA, the CDR3 is TGTGCCAGTAGTCGCCTGGGCAGGGAGCGCTATGGCTACACCTTC.

This clonotype was seen a handful of times. The V call is TRBV14, the J call TRBJ1-1, with D possibly TRBD1 on 5 matching bases. The germline V gene encodes CDR1 SGHDN and CDR2 FVKESK. V gave up 0 bases and J gave up 5 bases, with 7 bases separating them. The CDR3 is 13 residues long. The DNA for the CDR3 is TGTGCCAGCAGCCAAGAAAGGGGTACTGAAGCTTTCTTT. Amino acid sequence: CASSQERGTEAFF.

This clonotype was recorded a few times. The DNA for the CDR3 is TGCGCCAGCAGCCAAGATGTGGCAGGATCCGGAAACACCATATATTTT. This sequence encodes CASSQDVAGSGNTIYF. This chain links TRBV4-3 with TRBJ1-3, with no clear D. Germline CDR1 and CDR2: LGHNA and YSLEER. The CDR3 sequence is 16 residues long. The V and J ends lost 0 bases and 4 bases respectively, with 13 bases between them.

There are a few counts of this clonotype. J is TRBJ1-2 and V is TRBV27, with 7 bases aligning to TRBD1. The CDR3 has 14 residues. From germline, CDR1 is MNHEY and CDR2 SMNVEV (reference sequence). V was pared by 0 bases and J by 6 bases, with 4 bases of the junction left unmatched. This CDR3 reads CASSLSGRGDGYTF. CDR3 in DNA: TGTGCCAGCAGTTTATCGGGCAGGGGGGATGGCTACACCTTC.

The chain couples TRBV11-2 to TRBJ2-5, with D hard to call. Trimming pared 0 bases from V and 9 bases from J, leaving 23 bases between. The germline CDR1 and CDR2 sequences are SGHAT and FQNNGV. The CDR3 contains 17 residues. This CDR3 reads CASSLEISTASLRSQYF. CDR3 DNA sequence: TGTGCCAGCAGCTTAGAGATCAGTACAGCCTCTCTTCGGTCCCAGTACTTC.

This clonotype has a handful of counts. The V call is TRBV20-1, the J call TRBJ1-6; D ambiguous. The V and J ends lost 3 bases and 6 bases respectively, with 9 bases between them. The CDR3 consists of 13 residues. Germline-derived CDR1 and CDR2 are DFQATT and SNEGSKA (reference sequence). CDR3 sequence: CSASGTGNSPLHF. CDR3 nucleotides: TGCAGTGCTAGTGGTACGGGTAATTCACCCCTCCACTTT.

The chain carries TRBV5-1 and TRBJ2-1; weak D call: TRBD1 (6 bases). This CDR3 is 17 amino acids long. The germline CDR1 and CDR2 sequences are SGHRS and YFSETQ. V was cut by 2 bases and J by 6 bases, with 21 bases left in between. CDR3 residues: CASSLQGLGRGGNEQFF. The CDR3 nucleotides are TGCGCCAGCAGCTTACAGGGTTTAGGGAGAGGGGGCAATGAGCAGTTCTTC.

The table lists this clonotype with a count of one. V usage is TRBV19 and J usage is TRBJ1-3; the D gene is possibly TRBD1 (6 bases). CDR1 LNHDA and CDR2 SQIVND come from the germline V gene (reference sequence). With 7 bases removed from V and 3 bases from J, the gap between germline ends came to 19 bases. There are 16 residues in the CDR3. CDR3 amino acids: CASITSRGTRGNTIYF. CDR3 bases: TGTGCCAGTATCACCTCCAGGGGTACTCGTGGAAACACCATATATTTT.

The V call is TRBV5-1, the J call TRBJ1-2; weak D call: TRBD1 (5 bases). The CDR3 is 16 residues long. The germline V gene has CDR1 SGHRS and CDR2 YFSETQ. The V gene lost 4 bases and the J gene lost 0 bases, with 16 bases spanning the gap. CDR3 region: CASSHSTDRANYGYTF. The CDR3 region has the DNA TGCGCCAGCAGCCACTCCACCGACAGAGCTAACTATGGCTACACCTTC.

This clonotype appeared many times. The chain combines TRBV7-2 with TRBJ1-1; D remains unclear. V shed 6 bases and J shed 4 bases, with 15 bases lying between them. Germline V CDR1 and CDR2: SGHTA, FQGNSA. CDR3 size: 14 residues. CDR3 residues: CASSRRDGSTEAFF. The CDR3 DNA follows: TGTGCCAGCAGTCGAAGGGATGGGAGCACTGAAGCTTTCTTT.

The CDR3 bases are TGCAGTGCTAGACCGGGACAGGGGAGGGACACCGGGGAGCTGTTTTTT. Residues: CSARPGQGRDTGELFF. This sequence joins TRBV20-1 and TRBJ2-2, with TRBD1 matching 10 bases. Germline values: CDR1 DFQATT, CDR2 SNEGSKA (reference sequence). The J segment lost 3 bases and the V segment lost 2 bases, leaving 6 bases of the junction unmatched. The CDR3 covers 16 residues.

The gene calls are TRBV12-3 or TRBV12-4 and TRBJ2-1, with D perhaps TRBD2 (6 bases). Trimming left V 6 bases short and J 8 bases short, with 23 bases between. There are 16 residues in the CDR3. The CDR3: CASSRRGFRVRDEQFF. The CDR3 DNA sequence: TGTGCCAGCAGCCGGCGGGGTTTTAGAGTCCGGGATGAGCAGTTCTTC.

V usage is TRBV20-1 and J usage is TRBJ1-6; TRBD1 is a possible D gene (5 bases). This CDR3 comprises 14 residues. V was shortened by 4 bases and J by 7 bases, with 14 bases between the two germline ends. Germline loops: CDR1 DFQATT, CDR2 SNEGSKA (reference sequence). The CDR3 region has the DNA TGCAGTGCTATGAGTGGTGGGGACAATTCACCCCTCCACTTT. Translated: CSAMSGGDNSPLHF.

The chain recombines TRBV14 with TRBJ1-1; D is uncertain. The CDR3 sequence is 17 residues long. Per the germline V gene, CDR1 is SGHDN and CDR2 is FVKESK. Trimming cost V 0 bases and J 5 bases, with 19 bases left between them. The CDR3 loop is CASSQDWSVEGRTEAFF. CDR3 sequence (DNA): TGTGCCAGCAGCCAAGATTGGTCAGTCGAGGGTCGGACTGAAGCTTTCTTT.

The table lists this clonotype with a few counts. The V call is TRBV19, the J call TRBJ1-5; D is unresolved. CDR1 is LNHDA and CDR2 is SQIVND in the germline V gene (reference sequence). V lost 5 bases to trimming and J lost 1 base, with 18 bases between them. The CDR3 extends over 17 amino acids. The CDR3 is CASSGDRALQSNQPQHF. The CDR3 DNA is TGTGCCAGTAGTGGAGATAGAGCGCTTCAGAGCAATCAGCCCCAGCATTTT. Based on the CDR3 plus reference TRBV19 and TRBJ1-5, the full variable domain is DGGITQSPKYLFRKEGQNVTLSCEQNLNHDAMYWYRQDPGQGLRLIYYSQIVNDFQKGDIAEGYSVSREKKESFPLTVTSAQKNPTAFYLCASSGDRALQSNQPQHFGDGTRLSIL.